This T cell receptor beta chain was sequenced in a study of Ad26.COV2.S vaccination and SARS-CoV-2 variants. Study summary: Trial arm assignment for the donor was COV1001 Ad26.COV2.S.

CDR1 is MNHEY and CDR2 is SVGAGI in the germline V gene. V lost 5 bases, J lost 2 bases, and 12 bases lay in between. CDR3 length equals 14 residues. The assay was immunoSEQ multiplex PCR, and TCRdb's table has in-frame clones only and misses some. Of roughly 680,000 clones listed, about 90% are singletons. Treatment here: 15 to 20 received Ad26.COV2.S at low or high dose, single or two shots; five or six received placebo; per-sample allocation not given. Specimens were obtained on day 63 following the first vaccine or placebo injection. This person who donated was an adult of 18-55 years in Boston. An Ad26 vector that expressed Wuhan-strain SARS-CoV-2 spike constituted the vaccine.

The specimen was peripheral blood, collected in a trial of Ad26.COV2.S vaccine versus placebo. The TCR originated in a person between 18 and 65 years old who received the Ad26.COV2.S COVID-19 vaccine or a placebo. The chain has TRBV6-5 and TRBJ1-1; D remains ambiguous. CDR3 amino acids: CASSPSWPNTEAFF. CDR3 in DNA: TGTGCCAGCAGTCCCTCGTGGCCAAACACTGAAGCTTTCTTT.